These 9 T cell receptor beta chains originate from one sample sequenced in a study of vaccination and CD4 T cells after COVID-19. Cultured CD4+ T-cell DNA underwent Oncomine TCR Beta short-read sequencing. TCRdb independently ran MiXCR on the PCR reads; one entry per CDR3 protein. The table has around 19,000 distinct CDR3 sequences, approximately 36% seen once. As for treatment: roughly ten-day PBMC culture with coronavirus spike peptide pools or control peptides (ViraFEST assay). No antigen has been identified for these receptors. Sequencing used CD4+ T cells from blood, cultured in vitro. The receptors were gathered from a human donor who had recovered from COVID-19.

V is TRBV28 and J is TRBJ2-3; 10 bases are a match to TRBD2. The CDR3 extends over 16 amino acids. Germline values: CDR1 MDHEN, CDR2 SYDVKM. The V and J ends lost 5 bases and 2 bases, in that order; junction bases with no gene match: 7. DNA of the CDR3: TGTGCCAGCAGTCCTAGCGGGAGTGATTCCACAGATACGCAGTATTTT. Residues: CASSPSGSDSTDTQYF.

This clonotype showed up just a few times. This CDR3 is CASKRGAMTGRLSSYNSPLHF. CDR3 coding DNA: TGTGCCAGCAAAAGGGGGGCCATGACAGGGAGGTTGAGCTCCTATAATTCACCCCTCCACTTT. This chain joins TRBV6-1 and TRBJ1-6, with 7 bases lining up with TRBD1. V lost 7 bases to trimming and J lost 0 bases; unmatched junction nucleotides: 21. Germline V gives CDR1 MNHNS, CDR2 SASEGT. CDR3 length: 21 residues.

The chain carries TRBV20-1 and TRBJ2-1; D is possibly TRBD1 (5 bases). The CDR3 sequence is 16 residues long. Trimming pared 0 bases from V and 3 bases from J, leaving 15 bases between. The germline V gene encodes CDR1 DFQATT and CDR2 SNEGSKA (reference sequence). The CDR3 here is CSARDPRQIIYNEQFF. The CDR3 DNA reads TGCAGTGCTAGAGATCCCCGACAGATAATCTACAATGAGCAGTTCTTC.

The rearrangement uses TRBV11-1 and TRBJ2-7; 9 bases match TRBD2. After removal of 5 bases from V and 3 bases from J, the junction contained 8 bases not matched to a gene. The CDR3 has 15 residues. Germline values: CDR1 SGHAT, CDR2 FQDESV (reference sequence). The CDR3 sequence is CASSDSLAGNYEQYF. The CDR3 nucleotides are TGTGCCAGCAGCGATAGCCTAGCGGGGAACTACGAGCAGTACTTC. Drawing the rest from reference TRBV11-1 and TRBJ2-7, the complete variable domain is EAEVAQSPRYKITEKSQAVAFWCDPISGHATLYWYRQILGQGPELLVQFQDESVVDDSQLPKDRFSAERLKGVDSTLKIQPAELGDSAMYLCASSDSLAGNYEQYFGPGTRLTVT.

CDR3 region: CASSLENQPQHF. In DNA form, the CDR3 reads TGTGCCAGCAGCTTGGAAAATCAGCCCCAGCATTTT. This sequence joins TRBV5-4 and TRBJ1-5; D not resolved. The germline V gene has CDR1 SGHNT and CDR2 YYREEE (reference sequence). V was clipped by 0 bases and J by 4 bases, with 2 bases between them. This CDR3 comprises 12 residues.

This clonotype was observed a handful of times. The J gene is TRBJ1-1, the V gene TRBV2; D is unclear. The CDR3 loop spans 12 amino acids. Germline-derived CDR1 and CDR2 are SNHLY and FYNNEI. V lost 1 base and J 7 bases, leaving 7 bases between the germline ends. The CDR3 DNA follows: TGTGCCAGCAGTGAAGTCTACGGTGAAGCTTTCTTT. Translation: CASSEVYGEAFF.

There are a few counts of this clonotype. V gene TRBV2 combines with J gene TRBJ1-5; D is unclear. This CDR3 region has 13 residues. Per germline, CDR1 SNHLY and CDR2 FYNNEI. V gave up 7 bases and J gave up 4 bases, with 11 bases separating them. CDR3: CASMRGPNQPQHF. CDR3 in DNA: TGTGCCAGCATGAGAGGACCGAATCAGCCCCAGCATTTT.

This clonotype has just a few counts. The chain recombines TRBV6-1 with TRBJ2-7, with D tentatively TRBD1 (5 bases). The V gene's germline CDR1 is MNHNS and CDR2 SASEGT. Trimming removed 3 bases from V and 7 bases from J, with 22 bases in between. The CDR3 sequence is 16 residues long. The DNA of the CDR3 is TGTGCCAGCAGTGAGAGACGAAGACAGCCTCTCGCTGAGCAGTACTTC. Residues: CASSERRRQPLAEQYF.

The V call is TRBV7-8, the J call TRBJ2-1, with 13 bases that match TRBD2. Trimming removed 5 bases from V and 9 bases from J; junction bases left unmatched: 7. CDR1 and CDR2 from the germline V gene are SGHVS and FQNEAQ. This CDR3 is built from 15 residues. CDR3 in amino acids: CASSLGLAGVSEQFF. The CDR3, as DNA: TGTGCCAGCAGCCTCGGACTAGCGGGAGTATCTGAGCAGTTCTTC.